The text below deals with one T cell receptor beta chain. This could be a read error, since a much larger clone is one nucleotide away. This sample is drawn from a study of response to subunit inactivated influenza vaccine. TCRdb reprocessed the RT-PCR reads via MiXCR and lists one record per CDR3 protein. Of around 540,000 distinct CDR3 sequences in the sample, 10% to 15% were seen once. The CDR3 is 13 residues long. The chain carries TRBV12-3 or TRBV12-4 and TRBJ2-3; possibly TRBD1 or TRBD2 for D (5 bases each). Sample: PBMCs from blood, taken on the day of vaccination. The receptor's source is a man aged 45-65 years who received an inactivated influenza vaccine. The CDR3, as DNA: TGTGCCAGCAGACCGGGGCCCACAGATACGCAGAATTTT. It translates to CASRPGPTDTQNF.